This record concerns one T cell receptor beta chain sequence. This clonotype is labeled medium-sized (0.01 to 0.1%). Its antigen remains undetermined. No clone much larger than this one lies a single base away; base qualities are absent. V was cut back by 8 bases and J by 6 bases, leaving a gap of 17 bases between them. The CDR3 numbers 13 residues from cysteine through phenylalanine. Of all the DNA, just the CDR3 is kept, 39 bases in frame from base 1. CDR1 and CDR2 are drawn from the germline V gene (reference sequence): MNHEY, SMNVEV. The instrument given in TCRdb is NextSeq 500. The QIAseq Immune Repertoire RNA Library Kit, Human TCR Panel was used to prepare TCR libraries from about 15 ng of total RNA. TCR libraries were sequenced on an Illumina NextSeq with a Mid Output V2 kit, and asymmetric 261x41 paired-end reads were used. Each TCR library was diluted to around 4 nM, after which the TCR libraries were pooled, denatured and loaded at about 0.98 pM. As for the authors' bioinformatics: TCR FASTQ files were processed in the QIAGEN GeneGlobe Data Analysis Center, with downstream analysis in R 3.5.2. To get clonality, Shannon entropy was normalized by the log of the number of unique productive sequences and the result was subtracted from one. Fisher exact tests at 5% FDR, run separately within each subset, picked out TRA or TRB clonotypes whose abundance differed between baseline and M1. Clonotypes with differential abundance were put into four groups: emerging, expanding, contracting or non-expanding/contracting. Morisita's overlap index was used to measure how much repertoires overlapped between patients. Using fastp trimming at Q25 and MiXCR clonotype assembly, TCRdb reanalyzed the public sequencing data and kept in-frame beta chains. A single entry per CDR3 protein holds the most common genes and DNA from its merged rows. The V and J calls, along with clone size, are taken from TCRdb and not from the paper's own processing. The sample profile shows more than 400 distinct CDR3 sequences; roughly 10% of them were found once. The ten largest clonotypes hold 35% to 55% of the sample.

Four subsets defined by PD-1 and/or TIGIT were sorted from live CD3+CD8+TCRalphabeta+ cells on a BD FACSAria II cell sorter. To characterize relevance to anti-PD-1 therapy response, circulating CD8 T cells were sorted into four subsets based on PD-1 and TIGIT expression. Both TCR alpha and TCR beta chains were sequenced from each sorted CD8 T-cell subset. Peripheral blood was drawn before the first anti-PD-1 injection and after two and four injections. PBMCs were immediately isolated by Ficoll gradient centrifugation. Until use, PBMCs were cryopreserved in liquid nitrogen in RPMI containing around 20% FCS and approximately 10% DMSO. After thawing, PBMCs were stained with a viability dye and with antibodies against CD3, CD8alpha, TCRalphabeta, PD-1 and TIGIT. Total RNA was extracted with the RNeasy Kit, and every sample reached a RIN above 7. The sample is drawn from a study of circulating CD8 cells and anti-PD-1 response in melanoma (dated by TCRdb to the early 2020s). At the level of the whole study: Nivolumab was administered to patients intravenously at 3 mg/kg every 2 weeks. Of the 13 patients in the melanoma cohort, anti-PD-1 was received as first-line therapy by seven patients, and prior targeted therapy or immunotherapy had been received by six patients. Responders were defined as patients showing complete or partial responses, and non-responders as patients showing stable or progressive disease (RECIST v1.1). The TCR repertoire analysis covered around 11 melanoma patients: 7 non-responders and 4 responders. PD-1 on on-treatment samples was detected using a biotinylated anti-human IgG4 antibody.

On the study overall, not on this receptor specifically: Repertoires were largely private between subsets, with under 8% of TRB clonotypes shared at M1; sharing was highest between DPOS and TIGIT. The DNEG repertoire was the most diverse; PD-1 and DPOS showed similar, higher clonality, and TIGIT repertoires were the least diverse. The authors pointed out that the cohort included both treatment-naive and previously treated patients, and that this mix could influence the results. Because tumor material could not be accessed, tumor reactivity was instead assessed with peptide assays on expanded sorted subsets. Because of limited material, replicates were generally not included when the experiments were performed. The published TCR repertoire comparisons relied only on baseline and M1 samples from a small cohort that had few responders.

The clonotype was recovered from a human donor with melanoma. Sample: CD8+ T cells from PBMCs, taken at baseline or after one month of anti-PD-1 therapy (not recorded which). This receptor chain uses TRBV27 and TRBJ2-7, with TRBD2 perhaps the D gene, on 5 matching bases. DNA sequence: TGTGCCAGCTCGTCCACTAGTGAAGGCGAGCAGTACTTC. It translates to CASSSTSEGEQYF.